Each of the 18 T cell receptor beta chains below was sequenced from the same sample in a study of blood T cell repertoires in COVID-19. TCRdb keeps only in-frame clones here, not all; method: immunoSEQ multiplex PCR. The table shows 400,000 or so clones, with 90% occurring only once. Input material: PBMCs or T cells enriched from blood (not recorded which). These receptor sequences come from a man between 18 and 35 years old who had recovered from COVID-19.

The chain carries TRBV5-4 and TRBJ2-7, with 10 positions matching TRBD2. The CDR3 is made up of 15 amino acids. The V segment lost 7 bases and the J segment 6 bases; nucleotides outside the gene matches: 13. The germline gives CDR1 SGHNT, CDR2 YYREEE (reference sequence). For the CDR3, the DNA is TGTGCCAGCCACCCCCAAGCGGGAGGGCCTAGCGAGCAGTACTTC. Protein sequence: CASHPQAGGPSEQYF.

The chain joins TRBV7-2 to TRBJ1-5, with 10 bases lining up with TRBD1. There are 14 residues in the CDR3. V lost 5 bases and J lost 4; bases outside the gene matches: 2. CDR1 SGHTA and CDR2 FQGNSA come from the germline V gene. The CDR3, as DNA: TGTGCCAGCAGCAGGGACAGGGGAAATCAGCCCCAGCATTTT. Residues: CASSRDRGNQPQHF.

V is TRBV4-1 and J is TRBJ2-3; D unclear. Germline V lookup: CDR1 MGHRA, CDR2 YSYEKL. The V end was cut by 0 bases, the J end by 2 bases, with 6 bases between. The CDR3 is 14 residues long. In nucleotides, the CDR3 is TGCGCCAGCAGCCAAGAACAGTTCACAGATACGCAGTATTTT. The encoded protein is CASSQEQFTDTQYF.

CDR3 residues: CASSPGPDRGGQFF. The CDR3 DNA follows: TGCGCCAGCAGCCCGGGACCCGACCGGGGGGGGCAGTTCTTC. The chain links TRBV5-1 to TRBJ2-1, with 8 bases that match TRBD2. With V trimmed by 4 bases and J by 12 bases, 12 bases remained unmatched. The CDR3 runs to 14 residues. Germline lookup yields CDR1 SGHRS and CDR2 YFSETQ. Combining the CDR3 with reference TRBV5-1 and TRBJ2-1 gives the whole variable domain KAGVTQTPRYLIKTRGQQVTLSCSPISGHRSVSWYQQTPGQGLQFLFEYFSETQRNKGNFPGRFSGRQFSNSRSEMNVSTLELGDSALYLCASSPGPDRGGQFFGPGTRLTVL.

The genes are TRBV5-8 and TRBJ2-2; the match to TRBD2 covers 13 bases. Per the germline V gene, CDR1 is SGHTS and CDR2 is YDEGEE. V lost 6 bases to trimming and J lost 2 bases; unmatched junction nucleotides: 4. The CDR3 is 16 amino acids. The CDR3 sequence is CASNLGLAGNTGELFF. CDR3 bases: TGTGCCAGCAACCTGGGACTAGCGGGAAACACCGGGGAGCTGTTTTTT.

This clone was seen once. The chain's CDR3 is CASSREVQETQYF. The CDR3 DNA sequence: TGTGCCAGCAGTCGGGAGGTCCAAGAGACCCAGTACTTC. The J gene is TRBJ2-5, the V gene TRBV7-2, with TRBD2 matching 7 bases. Trimming cost V 6 bases and J 1 base; bases outside gene matches: 2. This CDR3 is built from 13 residues. Germline CDR1 and CDR2: SGHTA and FQGNSA.

The chain joins TRBV27 to TRBJ1-4; 11 bases are a match to TRBD1. The CDR3 is 14 amino acids. With V trimmed by 6 bases and J by 10 bases, 7 bases remained unmatched. Per germline, CDR1 MNHEY and CDR2 SMNVEV (reference sequence). CDR3 sequence: CASRPGTGGGKLFF. The CDR3 nucleotides read TGTGCCAGCAGGCCCGGGACAGGGGGAGGAAAACTGTTTTTT.

The V and J genes are TRBV7-9 and TRBJ1-3, with TRBD1 matching over 8 bases. The CDR3 loop spans 14 amino acids. V was pared by 4 bases and J by 4 bases, with 3 bases of the junction left unmatched. Looked up from germline, CDR1 is SEHNR and CDR2 is FQNEAQ (reference sequence). This CDR3 reads CASSSTGEGNTIYF. As DNA, the CDR3 is TGTGCCAGCAGCTCGACAGGGGAGGGAAACACCATATATTTT.

This clone was detected a few times. The CDR3 DNA reads as TGTGCCAGCTCGCTTACAGGGGCGGGCTCCTACGAGCAGTACTTC. This translates into CASSLTGAGSYEQYF. The chain employs TRBV18 and TRBJ2-7, with 7 positions matching TRBD1. Looked up from germline, CDR1 is KGHSH and CDR2 is LQKENI. This CDR3 is 15 amino acids long. V trimming: 6 bases; J trimming: 0 bases; junction bases outside the gene matches: 8.

In its sample, this clone was seen once. CDR3 in DNA: TGTGCCAGCAGCTTAAGAGAGGGCCAGGGCTACACCTTC. As protein: CASSLREGQGYTF. The J gene is TRBJ1-2, the V gene TRBV7-3, with D unresolved. CDR3 size: 13 residues. The germline V and J ends were trimmed by 1 base and 8 bases, with 11 bases remaining between them. Germline loops: CDR1 SGHTA, CDR2 FQGTGA.

In this sample, this clone turned up once. The V gene is TRBV10-2, the J gene TRBJ1-2, with D tentatively TRBD1 (5 bases). V was trimmed by 7 bases and J by 2 bases, leaving 17 bases between them. Germline lookup yields CDR1 WSHSY and CDR2 SAAADI. This CDR3 contains 15 residues. CDR3 amino acids: CASTILDKKNYGYTF. CDR3 DNA sequence: TGCGCCAGCACCATCCTGGACAAGAAGAACTATGGCTACACCTTC.

The genes are TRBV6-5 and TRBJ1-1; D remains ambiguous. Germline V gene lookup returns CDR1 MNHEY and CDR2 SVGAGI. The CDR3 loop spans 13 amino acids. V gave up 7 bases and J gave up 0 bases, with 9 bases separating them. For the CDR3, the DNA is TGTGCCAGCAACCCGAGGGTGAACACTGAAGCTTTCTTT. Protein sequence: CASNPRVNTEAFF.

This chain joins TRBV28 and TRBJ2-7, with TRBD1 as a possible D gene (5 bases). The V and J ends lost 3 bases and 0 bases respectively, with 9 bases between them. This CDR3 is built from 14 residues. The germline CDR1 and CDR2 sequences are MDHEN and SYDVKM. The CDR3, as DNA: TGTGCCAGCAGTTTGGGGCCGAGCTCCTACGAGCAGTACTTC. Translated, it gives CASSLGPSSYEQYF.

The chain couples TRBV5-4 to TRBJ2-7, with 8 positions matching TRBD2. The CDR3 sequence is 15 residues long. Germline V gives CDR1 SGHNT, CDR2 YYREEE (reference sequence). V was clipped by 4 bases and J by 0 bases; unmatched bases: 6. The DNA for the CDR3 is TGTGCCAGCAGCCCAGCGGGAGTGTTCTCCTACGAGCAGTACTTC. It yields the protein CASSPAGVFSYEQYF. Together with reference TRBV5-4 and TRBJ2-7, the CDR3 gives the full variable domain: ETGVTQSPTHLIKTRGQQVTLRCSSQSGHNTVSWYQQALGQGPQFIFQYYREEENGRGNFPPRFSGLQFPNYSSELNVNALELDDSALYLCASSPAGVFSYEQYFGPGTRLTVT.

The rearrangement uses TRBV7-9 and TRBJ2-6, with TRBD1 as a possible D gene (5 bases). From germline, CDR1 is SEHNR and CDR2 FQNEAQ (reference sequence). Trimming cost V 9 bases and J 0 bases, with 15 bases left between them. The CDR3 length is 16 residues. CDR3 DNA sequence: TGTGCCAGATCCGAAACAGGTTACTCTGGGGCCAACGTCCTGACTTTC. Protein sequence: CARSETGYSGANVLTF.

The chain combines TRBV27 with TRBJ2-7; 15 nucleotides align to TRBD2. Germline lookup yields CDR1 MNHEY and CDR2 SMNVEV (reference sequence). The CDR3 covers 15 residues. V lost 8 bases, J lost 4 bases, and 6 bases stayed unmatched. The DNA for the CDR3 is TGTGCCAGCTTCCCGGGGACTAGCGGGGGGTACGAGCAGTACTTC. It specifies CASFPGTSGGYEQYF.

The chain has TRBV11-1 and TRBJ1-3, with a possible D match to TRBD1 (6 bases). The CDR3 length is 15 residues. The germline CDR1 and CDR2 sequences are SGHAT and FQDESV (reference sequence). Trimming took off 5 bases at V and 0 bases at J, with 11 bases between the two ends. Here the CDR3 DNA reads TGTGCCAGCAGCCGGGGGGGCAGCTCTGGAAACACCATATATTTT. Translation: CASSRGGSSGNTIYF.

The chain is built from TRBV5-4 and TRBJ1-1; 7 nucleotides agree with TRBD1. The V gene's germline CDR1 is SGHNT and CDR2 YYREEE (reference sequence). The CDR3 is made up of 15 amino acids. V shed 4 bases and J 1 base; nucleotides not matched to a gene: 7. This chain's CDR3 is CASSPTGNRNTEAFF. CDR3 bases: TGTGCCAGCAGCCCGACAGGGAACCGGAACACTGAAGCTTTCTTT.